These 11 T cell receptor beta chains were all obtained from the same sample, sequenced in a study of cytomegalovirus exposure and HLA in healthy donors. With 60 Vbeta and 13 Jbeta primers, the PCR was carried out. Assay: immunoSEQ multiplex PCR; the TCRdb copy retains only in-frame clones and omits some. The top ten hold over 1.5% of the sample, which has 95,000 to 150,000 clones, 66% seen once. Material: PBMCs. These receptors were taken from a man between 18 and 29 years old in good health and CMV-seronegative.

Of note for this clone: One end of the junction is discordant with germline, which a read error may explain. V and J are TRBV7-9 and TRBJ2-1; D may be TRBD2 (7 bases). CDR3 length equals 15 residues. Germline V lookup: CDR1 SEHNR, CDR2 FQNEAQ (reference sequence). CDR3: CSSSYGGGTRYEQFF. DNA of the CDR3: TGTTCCAGCAGCTATGGGGGGGGCACTAGGTATGAGCAGTTCTTC.

J is TRBJ1-1 and V is TRBV29-1, with D unresolved. The CDR3 runs 9 residues. Looked up from germline, CDR1 is SQVTM and CDR2 is ANQGSEA. The V and J ends lost 6 bases and 6 bases respectively, with 5 bases between them. CDR3 bases: TGCAGCGTCACACCTGAAGCTTTCTTT. The encoded protein is CSVTPEAFF.

V usage is TRBV7-8 and J usage is TRBJ2-7; unclear D gene. V shed 0 bases and J shed 2 bases, with 8 bases lying between them. CDR1 SGHVS and CDR2 FQNEAQ come from the germline V gene. This CDR3 is 14 amino acids long. CDR3 residues: CASSLAGPTYEQYF. CDR3 sequence (DNA): TGTGCCAGCAGCTTAGCGGGCCCGACCTACGAGCAGTACTTC.

The CDR3 nucleotides are TGCAGCTTACGGACAGCGGACGTTTTCTACAATGAGCAGTTCTTC. This gives the protein CSLRTADVFYNEQFF. J is TRBJ2-1 and V is TRBV29-1; the D gene is possibly TRBD1 (6 bases). This CDR3 is built from 15 residues. The germline gives CDR1 SQVTM, CDR2 ANQGSEA. V gave up 8 bases and J gave up 3 bases, with 20 bases separating them.

The chain employs TRBV9 and TRBJ2-7; D not certain. Trimming took off 0 bases at V and 0 bases at J, with 4 bases between the two ends. This CDR3 contains 13 residues. In germline, CDR1 is SGDLS, CDR2 YYNGEE. CDR3 loop: CASSVASSYEQYF. The CDR3 coding sequence is TGTGCCAGCAGCGTAGCCAGCTCCTACGAGCAGTACTTC.

The gene calls are TRBV28 and TRBJ2-7; D not resolved. Trimming took 5 bases from V and 4 from J, leaving 12 bases between them. The CDR3 has 13 residues. The germline V gene encodes CDR1 MDHEN and CDR2 SYDVKM. CDR3 residues: CASSPIVVYEQYF. Written as DNA, the CDR3 is TGTGCCAGCAGTCCCATTGTTGTTTACGAGCAGTACTTC.

This rearrangement joins TRBV6-1 to TRBJ1-5; 9 bases are a match to TRBD1. The CDR3 runs to 15 residues. Unmatched junction bases numbered 3, after V lost 4 bases and J lost 2 bases. Germline CDR1 is MNHNS and CDR2 is SASEGT. In DNA, the CDR3 is TGTGCCAGCAGTGTACAGGGGGCCGGCAATCAGCCCCAGCATTTT. This gives the protein CASSVQGAGNQPQHF.

The genes are TRBV6-5 and TRBJ2-7; 7 bases fit TRBD2. The length of the CDR3 is 14 residues. The germline CDR1 and CDR2 sequences are MNHEY and SVGAGI. V was clipped by 6 bases and J by 3 bases; unmatched bases: 8. CDR3 in amino acids: CASSPFGRIYEQYF. The DNA of the CDR3 is TGTGCCAGCAGCCCCTTCGGGAGGATCTACGAGCAGTACTTC.

As DNA, the CDR3 is TGTGCCAGCAGCCACAGGGGCCAGCAGTACTTC. As protein: CASSHRGQQYF. This rearrangement joins TRBV27 to TRBJ2-7; 7 bases are a match to TRBD1. Germline V gene sequence: CDR1 MNHEY, CDR2 SMNVEV (reference sequence). V dropped 6 bases and J dropped 8; count of bases not matched to a gene: 4. The CDR3 runs 11 residues.

The rearrangement joins TRBV7-9 to TRBJ2-5; TRBD1 agrees at 9 bases. The CDR3 runs 18 residues. The germline V gene has CDR1 SEHNR and CDR2 FQNEAQ (reference sequence). The V segment lost 5 bases and the J segment 2 bases; nucleotides outside the gene matches: 15. The CDR3 loop is CASSLEGSGTGRQETQYF. The CDR3 region has the DNA TGTGCCAGCAGCCTGGAAGGGTCAGGGACAGGGAGGCAAGAGACCCAGTACTTC. The whole variable domain, filled in from reference TRBV7-9 and TRBJ2-5, reads DTGVSQNPRHKITKRGQNVTFRCDPISEHNRLYWYRQTLGQGPEFLTYFQNEAQLEKSRLLSDRFSAERPKGSFSTLEIQRTEQGDSAMYLCASSLEGSGTGRQETQYFGPGTRLLVL.

There are a few counts of this clone. V and J are TRBV9 and TRBJ1-2; no clear D gene. Germline CDR1 and CDR2: SGDLS and YYNGEE. CDR3 length: 17 residues. The ends were cut back, 0 bases at V and 7 bases at J, with 22 bases in the middle. The CDR3 nucleotides read TGTGCCAGCAGCGTAGGTCCTCGGCTTAAGCCAGGAGGTGGCTACACCTTC. This translates into CASSVGPRLKPGGGYTF. Full variable domain (remainder filled in from reference TRBV9 and TRBJ1-2): DSGVTQTPKHLITATGQRVTLRCSPRSGDLSVYWYQQSLDQGLQFLIQYYNGEERAKGNILERFSAQQFPDLHSELNLSSLELGDSALYFCASSVGPRLKPGGGYTFGSGTRLTVV.